One and the same sample provided the 30 T cell receptor beta chains below, sequenced in a study of Graves' ophthalmopathy and Graves' hyperthyroidism. Using RNA transcripts, the TCR beta CDR3 regions were amplified. An initial RT-PCR round employing HTBI primers preceded a second-round multiplex PCR. TCRdb ran MiXCR on the multiplex PCR reads and lists one entry per CDR3 protein. The table has 350,000 to 450,000 distinct CDR3 sequences, about 16% seen once. The sample comprised peripheral blood. These receptor sequences come from a woman between 18 and 29 years old with Graves' ophthalmopathy.

The chain employs TRBV28 and TRBJ2-2, with a tentative D call TRBD1 (5 bases). The germline gives CDR1 MDHEN, CDR2 SYDVKM. V lost 6 bases, J lost 7 bases, and 12 bases lay in between. This CDR3 contains 13 residues. CDR3 in amino acids: CASRSRGFGELFF. CDR3 nucleotides: TGTGCCAGCAGATCTAGGGGTTTCGGGGAGCTGTTTTTT.

The V call is TRBV20-1, the J call TRBJ1-6; D possibly corresponds to TRBD1 (6 bases). The length of the CDR3 is 15 residues. V was pared by 6 bases and J by 7 bases, with 19 bases between. Per the germline V gene, CDR1 is DFQATT and CDR2 is SNEGSKA (reference sequence). CDR3 DNA sequence: TGCAGTGCCCACGGGCCCGGGGGCTGGAATTCACCCCTCCACTTT. It translates to CSAHGPGGWNSPLHF.

There are a few counts of this clonotype. The rearrangement uses TRBV7-9 and TRBJ1-1; D perhaps matches TRBD1 (5 bases). Germline V gene lookup returns CDR1 SEHNR and CDR2 FQNEAQ (reference sequence). Trimming took 4 bases from V and 4 from J, leaving 13 bases between them. This CDR3 region has 14 residues. CDR3: CASSSRVLSTEAFF. CDR3 in DNA: TGTGCCAGCAGCTCCAGGGTATTGAGCACTGAAGCTTTCTTT.

The V call is TRBV24-1, the J call TRBJ2-7, with 15 bases matching TRBD2. Germline V lookup: CDR1 KGHDR, CDR2 SFDVKD. Losses at the gene ends were 3 bases for V and 6 bases for J; bases not matched to a gene: 2. This CDR3 comprises 15 residues. The CDR3 loop reads CATSDPGLAGGEQYF. CDR3 sequence (DNA): TGTGCCACCAGTGATCCGGGACTAGCGGGAGGCGAGCAGTACTTC.

This clonotype occurred many times. The rearrangement links TRBV5-1 to TRBJ2-7, with TRBD1 matching 8 bases. The junction had 9 bases not matched to a gene; V was cut back by 4 bases and J by 6 bases. The CDR3 spans 14 residues. Looked up from germline, CDR1 is SGHRS and CDR2 is YFSETQ. The CDR3 spells CASSLDRVRAEQYF. CDR3 nucleotide sequence: TGCGCCAGCAGCCTGGACAGGGTTAGGGCCGAGCAGTACTTC.

There are many counts of this clonotype. The chain employs TRBV12-3 or TRBV12-4 and TRBJ2-7, with TRBD2 matching over 8 bases. This CDR3 region has 14 residues. The V gene end was trimmed by 5 bases and the J gene end by 1 base; junction bases not matched to a gene: 4. The CDR3 nucleotides are TGTGCCAGCAGTCGCGGGAGGCCTTCCTACGAGCAGTACTTC. Protein: CASSRGRPSYEQYF.

This clonotype was observed at least ten times. The chain combines TRBV2 with TRBJ1-2, with 9 bases lining up with TRBD1. The length of the CDR3 is 12 residues. Germline V gene sequence: CDR1 SNHLY, CDR2 FYNNEI. Germline trimming cut 6 bases from V and 8 bases from J; bases unmatched to any gene: 4. CDR3 nucleotides: TGTGCCAGCAGCGGGACAGGGAGCGGCTACACCTTC. Protein sequence: CASSGTGSGYTF.

This clonotype was observed at least ten times. V gene TRBV7-2 combines with J gene TRBJ2-7, with D hard to call. The CDR3 spans 13 residues. V lost 6 bases to trimming and J lost 0 bases, with 9 bases between them. Germline V gene lookup returns CDR1 SGHTA and CDR2 FQGNSA. The CDR3 sequence is CASRPTASYEQYF. The CDR3 DNA is TGTGCCAGCAGACCCACAGCCTCCTACGAGCAGTACTTC. Supplemented by reference TRBV7-2 and TRBJ2-7, the full variable domain reads GAGVSQSPSNKVTEKGKDVELRCDPISGHTALYWYRQSLGQGLEFLIYFQGNSAPDKSGLPSDRFSAERTGGSVSTLTIQRTQQEDSAVYLCASRPTASYEQYFGPGTRLTVT.

This clonotype came up many times. Sequence at one end of the junction differs from germline and may be a read error. The rearrangement joins TRBV12-3 or TRBV12-4 to TRBJ1-6; tentatively, D is TRBD1 (5 bases). This CDR3 is 16 amino acids long. The CDR3 protein is CANSTVNTGLNSPLHF. For the CDR3, the DNA is TGTGCCAACAGTACAGTAAATACAGGATTGAATTCACCCCTCCACTTT.

This clonotype was seen at least ten times. For the CDR3, the DNA is TGTGCCAGCAGTAACACAGTCTACGAGCAGTACTTC. Its protein product is CASSNTVYEQYF. The chain links TRBV6-5 to TRBJ2-7, with D unresolved. This CDR3 comprises 12 residues. Trimming cost V 5 bases and J 3 bases, with 8 bases left between them. The germline V gene encodes CDR1 MNHEY and CDR2 SVGAGI.

This clonotype has at least ten counts. The chain recombines TRBV29-1 with TRBJ2-2; TRBD1 matches at 7 bases. Germline lookup yields CDR1 SQVTM and CDR2 ANQGSEA. V lost 6 bases and J lost 2; bases outside the gene matches: 9. The length of the CDR3 is 15 residues. CDR3 in DNA: TGCAGCGTAATACAGGGGTGGACTAACACCGGGGAGCTGTTTTTT. Translation gives CSVIQGWTNTGELFF.

The chain joins TRBV11-2 to TRBJ1-5; D gene unclear. The V end lost 1 base, the J end lost 4 bases, and 14 bases lay between the germline ends. The CDR3 totals 16 residues. Germline V CDR1 and CDR2: SGHAT, FQNNGV. CDR3 bases: TGTGCCAGCAGCTTAGTAAGCGGGCAAACTAATCAGCCCCAGCATTTT. It encodes CASSLVSGQTNQPQHF.

This clonotype was counted many times. The chain couples TRBV12-3 or TRBV12-4 to TRBJ2-5, with D unresolved. The CDR3 loop spans 13 amino acids. Deletions cut 3 bases from V and 5 bases from J, with 10 bases between. The CDR3 DNA reads TGTGCCAGCAGTTTCAGGTCACGGGAGACCCAGTACTTC. The encoded protein is CASSFRSRETQYF.

This clonotype has ten or more counts. The final CDR3 position lacks the conserved phenylalanine or tryptophan, pointing to a likely read error. It is unclear where the CDR3 begins or ends on the DNA, so no DNA is shown, and the CDR3 is as TCRdb lists it. The CDR3 reads CASSSGTGGYTTTSL. This chain joins TRBV28 and TRBJ1-2; whether TRBD1, the table's D call, matches the DNA was not checked. The CDR3 length equals 15 residues, ends included. The V gene's germline CDR1 is MDHEN and CDR2 SYDVKM.

This clonotype has ten or more counts. The chain is built from TRBV2 and TRBJ1-1; 8 nucleotides agree with TRBD1. This CDR3 is built from 14 residues. Germline V gene lookup returns CDR1 SNHLY and CDR2 FYNNEI. J gave up 1 base and V 3 bases, and 1 base lay outside the gene matches. CDR3 sequence (DNA): TGTGCCAGCAGTGAGGGGACAGGGAACACTGAAGCTTTCTTT. It translates to CASSEGTGNTEAFF.

This clonotype was counted many times. The chain uses TRBV12-3 or TRBV12-4 and TRBJ2-4; 15 nucleotides line up with TRBD2. The CDR3 contains 16 residues. V was clipped by 5 bases and J by 4 bases; unmatched bases: 3. The CDR3 loop is CASSGLAGGYKNIQYF. CDR3 nucleotides: TGTGCCAGCAGTGGACTAGCGGGAGGGTATAAAAACATTCAGTACTTC.

This clonotype was counted ten times or more. V and J are TRBV28 and TRBJ1-5, with D possibly TRBD1 on 5 matching bases. In germline, CDR1 is MDHEN, CDR2 SYDVKM. There are 16 residues in the CDR3. Trimming removed 6 bases from V and 4 bases from J, with 19 bases in between. The CDR3 is CASRERQLRGNQPQHF. The CDR3 DNA is TGTGCCAGCAGGGAAAGGCAGCTCCGGGGGAATCAGCCCCAGCATTTT.

The rearrangement links TRBV28 to TRBJ2-7; D unclear. The germline CDR1 and CDR2 sequences are MDHEN and SYDVKM. This CDR3 region has 14 residues. The V end was cut by 5 bases, the J end by 2 bases, with 13 bases between. CDR3 sequence reads: CASSHNIPTYEQYF. The CDR3 nucleotides are TGTGCCAGCAGTCATAACATTCCGACCTACGAGCAGTACTTC.

This clonotype has a count of ten or more. The rearrangement links TRBV6-1 to TRBJ2-5; 10 bases fit TRBD2. The CDR3 is made up of 16 amino acids. V lost 6 bases to trimming and J lost 1 base; unmatched junction nucleotides: 8. The germline CDR1 and CDR2 sequences are MNHNS and SASEGT. The CDR3 sequence is CASRETSGLAQETQYF. In DNA, the CDR3 is TGTGCCAGCAGGGAGACTAGCGGGTTAGCCCAAGAGACCCAGTACTTC.

This clonotype was observed at least ten times. The gene calls are TRBV13 and TRBJ2-5, with unresolved D. V lost 5 bases and J lost 3, with 13 bases in between. This CDR3 has 14 residues. Germline V CDR1 and CDR2: PRHDT, FYEKMQ (reference sequence). This chain's CDR3 is CASSLDRVKETQYF. In DNA form, the CDR3 reads TGTGCCAGCAGCCTCGATCGGGTCAAAGAGACCCAGTACTTC.

Ten or more counts support this clonotype. The rearrangement joins TRBV10-3 to TRBJ2-1, with D possibly called TRBD1 or TRBD2 (5 bases each). In germline, CDR1 is ENHRY, CDR2 SYGVKD. Trimming stripped 5 bases from V and 0 bases from J, with 8 bases between. The CDR3 consists of 14 residues. The CDR3 sequence is CAISSGASYNEQFF. The CDR3 DNA follows: TGTGCCATCAGTTCCGGGGCCTCCTACAATGAGCAGTTCTTC.

This clonotype was detected ten times or more. The rearrangement joins TRBV11-1 to TRBJ2-7; TRBD1 matches at 9 bases. J lost 3 bases, V lost 3 bases, and 9 bases had no gene match. Germline CDR1 reads SGHAT; CDR2 reads FQDESV (reference sequence). The CDR3 loop spans 16 amino acids. CDR3 bases: TGTGCCAGCAGCTTCAAGGCCGGGACAGGGCACTACGAGCAGTACTTC. This translates into CASSFKAGTGHYEQYF.

J is TRBJ1-6 and V is TRBV6-5; D gene uncertain. From germline, CDR1 is MNHEY and CDR2 SVGAGI. The CDR3 sequence is 15 residues long. The V gene lost 0 bases and the J gene lost 5 bases, with 8 bases spanning the gap. The CDR3 bases are TGTGCCAGCAGTTACTCTGGGCCTGATAATTCACCCCTCCACTTT. Its protein is CASSYSGPDNSPLHF.

Ten or more counts support this clonotype. The genes are TRBV10-2 and TRBJ2-7; D may be TRBD1 or TRBD2 (5 bases each). Germline CDR1 reads WSHSY; CDR2 reads SAAADI. V shed 6 bases and J shed 6 bases, with 21 bases lying between them. This CDR3 region has 15 residues. The DNA for the CDR3 is TGCGCCAGCAGCGACCCCGGGGACCCGTTTTTCGAGCAGTACTTC. Amino acid sequence: CASSDPGDPFFEQYF.

In its sample, this clonotype was seen many times. This chain uses TRBV20-1 with TRBJ2-5; D unclear. CDR3 length: 11 residues. Trimming shortened V by 2 bases and J by 5 bases, and 6 bases separated the two germline ends. Looked up from germline, CDR1 is DFQATT and CDR2 is SNEGSKA (reference sequence). CDR3 protein: CSARWLETQYF. Written as DNA, the CDR3 is TGCAGTGCTAGATGGTTGGAGACCCAGTACTTC.

Only a few counts were recorded for this clonotype. The chain's CDR3 is CAWTPPWGLEETQYF. In nucleotides, the CDR3 is TGTGCCTGGACCCCTCCGTGGGGGCTGGAGGAGACCCAGTACTTC. This chain links TRBV30 with TRBJ2-5, with a possible D match to TRBD1 (6 bases). Trimming cost V 4 bases and J 5 bases, with 20 bases left between them. Germline CDR1 reads GTSNPN; CDR2 reads SVGIG (reference sequence). The CDR3 sequence is 15 residues long. The whole variable domain, filled in from reference TRBV30 and TRBJ2-5, reads SQTIHQWPATLVQPVGSPLSLECTVEGTSNPNLYWYRQAAGRGLQLLFYSVGIGQISSEVPQNLSASRPQDRQFILSSKKLLLSDSGFYLCAWTPPWGLEETQYFGPGTRLLVL.

The table lists this clonotype with many counts. The V call is TRBV12-3 or TRBV12-4, the J call TRBJ1-1, with 7 positions matching TRBD1. This CDR3 is 17 amino acids long. J lost 0 bases, V lost 5 bases, and 12 bases had no gene match. As DNA, the CDR3 is TGTGCCAGCAGTACCGCCCGACAGGGACCTATGAACACTGAAGCTTTCTTT. It encodes CASSTARQGPMNTEAFF.

This clonotype was recorded many times. The chain carries TRBV24-1 and TRBJ1-5; unclear D gene. Trimming stripped 4 bases from V and 7 bases from J, with 19 bases between. Germline V gives CDR1 KGHDR, CDR2 SFDVKD. CDR3 length: 16 amino acids. The CDR3 spells CATSDPQTGIAQPQHF. DNA of the CDR3: TGTGCCACCAGTGACCCCCAGACGGGCATAGCGCAGCCCCAGCATTTT.

In this sample, this clonotype turned up a few times. The rearrangement uses TRBV7-2 and TRBJ2-7; TRBD1 might be the D (6 bases). Trimming shortened V by 4 bases and J by 3 bases, and 16 bases separated the two germline ends. The germline gives CDR1 SGHTA, CDR2 FQGNSA. This CDR3 is built from 15 residues. CDR3 residues: CASSSSQGIYYEQYF. The CDR3 DNA sequence: TGTGCCAGCAGCTCCTCTCAGGGGATTTACTACGAGCAGTACTTC.

This clonotype occurred many times. The V and J genes are TRBV6-5 and TRBJ2-2; D gene ambiguous. Germline V gene sequence: CDR1 MNHEY, CDR2 SVGAGI. The CDR3 loop spans 16 amino acids. V dropped 2 bases and J dropped 0 bases, with 10 bases sitting between them. The CDR3 DNA follows: TGTGCCAGCAGTTACCGTGCTACGGCGAACACCGGGGAGCTGTTTTTT. This sequence encodes CASSYRATANTGELFF.